Reported below is one T cell receptor (beta chain). This sample was included in a study of T cells in Graves' hyperthyroidism and ophthalmopathy. Study-wide context: Pretreatment peripheral blood was obtained at initial diagnosis.

CDR1 is GTSNPN, CDR2 SVGIG, per germline (reference sequence). This CDR3 comprises 14 residues. V shed 4 bases, J shed 5 bases, and the junction held 3 bases outside the gene matches. Amplification targeted TCR beta CDR3 regions from RNA transcripts. With the HTBI primer set, the TCR CDR3 went through a first round of RT-PCR. TCRdb ran MiXCR on the multiplex PCR reads and lists one entry per CDR3 protein. The repertoire holds 480,000 or so distinct CDR3 sequences, with approximately 14% as singletons. This chain links TRBV30 with TRBJ2-2; TRBD1 matches at 11 bases. The sample consisted of blood. The receptor's source is a woman aged 18 to 35 with Graves' hyperthyroidism. This CDR3 reads CAWKGQGVTGELFF. CDR3 DNA: TGTGCCTGGAAGGGACAGGGGGTAACCGGGGAGCTGTTTTTT.